Listed below are T cell receptor beta chains from one sample, sequenced in a study of T cells in Graves' hyperthyroidism and ophthalmopathy. MiXCR was run by TCRdb on the multiplex PCR reads, yielding one entry per CDR3 protein. The sample lists 250,000 to 300,000 distinct CDR3 sequences, roughly 20% seen once, with roughly 40% in the top ten. Specimen: blood. These receptors were collected from a man aged 50 to 60 with Graves' ophthalmopathy. CDR3s include the opening cysteine and the closing phenylalanine or tryptophan. Fields, in order: CDR3 DNA, CDR3 protein, clone size, V gene, J gene, D gene. A D gene is named only where the DNA matches it firmly. Not every row has a clone size; where given, it reads once, few, many or a size class.

CDR3nt: TGCGCCAGCAGCCAAGATTGGGCGGCTAGCACAGATACGCAGTATTTT; CDR3aa: CASSQDWAASTDTQYF; abundance: few; v_gene: TRBV4-1; j_gene: TRBJ2-3; d_gene: .
CDR3nt: TGTGCCAGCTGCCCCCGACGGGGGGGACAAGAGACCCAGTACTTC; CDR3aa: CASCPRRGGQETQYF; abundance: many; v_gene: TRBV2; j_gene: TRBJ2-5; d_gene: TRBD2
CDR3nt: TGTGCCAGCAGTTTACGATCAACAGGGATAGATACGCAGTATTTT; CDR3aa: CASSLRSTGIDTQYF; abundance: many; v_gene: TRBV27; j_gene: TRBJ2-3; d_gene: .
CDR3nt: TGTGCCAGCACCTCCCAAGGCTCTGGAAACACCATATATTTT; CDR3aa: CASTSQGSGNTIYF; abundance: .; v_gene: TRBV28; j_gene: TRBJ1-3; d_gene: .
CDR3nt: TGCAGCGTATCCCTTGGGCCCAATGAGCAGTTCTTC; CDR3aa: CSVSLGPNEQFF; abundance: .; v_gene: TRBV29-1; j_gene: TRBJ2-1; d_gene: .
CDR3nt: TGTGCCAGCAGCTTAGGATGGGGCAGCAATCAGCCCCAGCATTTT; CDR3aa: CASSLGWGSNQPQHF; abundance: once; v_gene: TRBV7-9; j_gene: TRBJ1-5; d_gene: .
CDR3nt: TGTGCCAGCAGTTCCCTCGGAGAGACCCAGTACTTC; CDR3aa: CASSSLGETQYF; abundance: .; v_gene: TRBV27; j_gene: TRBJ2-5; d_gene: .
CDR3nt: TGTGCCAGCAGCTTAACCGGGTTCGGTTCACCCCTCCACTTT; CDR3aa: CASSLTGFGSPLHF; abundance: many; v_gene: TRBV28; j_gene: TRBJ1-6; d_gene: .
CDR3nt: TGTGCCAGCAGTTTATCCCCCTACGAGCAGTACTTC; CDR3aa: CASSLSPYEQYF; abundance: few; v_gene: TRBV28; j_gene: TRBJ2-7; d_gene: .
CDR3nt: TGCAGTGCTAGAGCCAGCGTTAACACAGATACGCAGTATTTT; CDR3aa: CSARASVNTDTQYF; abundance: few; v_gene: TRBV20-1; j_gene: TRBJ2-3; d_gene: .
CDR3nt: TGTGCCATCAGTCCAACCCCTAGCGGGACTAGCACAGATACGCAGTATTTT; CDR3aa: CAISPTPSGTSTDTQYF; abundance: many; v_gene: TRBV10-3; j_gene: TRBJ2-3; d_gene: TRBD2
CDR3nt: TGTGCCAGCAGCGATCAGTATGGCTACACCTTC; CDR3aa: CASSDQYGYTF; abundance: .; v_gene: TRBV12-3/TRBV12-4; j_gene: TRBJ1-2; d_gene: .
CDR3nt: TGTGCCAGCAGCTCCGATTGGGGGGTCACTGAAGCTTTCTTT; CDR3aa: CASSSDWGVTEAFF; abundance: .; v_gene: TRBV11-1; j_gene: TRBJ1-1; d_gene: .
CDR3nt: TGTGCCAGCGGGGGGCTGACTCAGCCCCAGCATTTT; CDR3aa: CASGGLTQPQHF; abundance: many; v_gene: TRBV28; j_gene: TRBJ1-5; d_gene: .
CDR3nt: TGTGCCAGCAGTTCACCCAGGGGATTCGGTACGCAGTATTTT; CDR3aa: CASSSPRGFGTQYF; abundance: .; v_gene: TRBV27; j_gene: TRBJ2-3; d_gene: .
CDR3nt: TGTGCCAGCAGACTCAGGGGGCGGGAAGGCTACACCTTC; CDR3aa: CASRLRGREGYTF; abundance: many; v_gene: TRBV7-2; j_gene: TRBJ1-2; d_gene: TRBD1
CDR3nt: TGCGCCAGCAGCTGGACAGAACCCTCGCATGGGGCCAACGTCCTGACTTTC; CDR3aa: CASSWTEPSHGANVLTF; abundance: many; v_gene: TRBV5-1; j_gene: TRBJ2-6; d_gene: .
CDR3nt: TGTGCCAGCAGCTTAGGGGCGGGAGGTCATGAGCAGTTCTTC; CDR3aa: CASSLGAGGHEQFF; abundance: many; v_gene: TRBV11-2; j_gene: TRBJ2-1; d_gene: TRBD2
CDR3nt: TGTGCCAGCAGCCTAGGTCAGCTCTATAATTCACCCCTCCACTTT; CDR3aa: CASSLGQLYNSPLHF; abundance: few; v_gene: TRBV3-1; j_gene: TRBJ1-6; d_gene: .
CDR3nt: TGTGCCAGCAGTTTACCCCCGGGGTACGAGCAGTACTTC; CDR3aa: CASSLPPGYEQYF; abundance: many; v_gene: TRBV12-3/TRBV12-4; j_gene: TRBJ2-7; d_gene: .
CDR3nt: TGTGCCAGCAGTGACCCAACTAGCGGGAGCTACAATGAGCAGTTCTTC; CDR3aa: CASSDPTSGSYNEQFF; abundance: many; v_gene: TRBV2; j_gene: TRBJ2-1; d_gene: TRBD2
CDR3nt: TGCGCCAGCAGCCTGGGAGGACCTTCGAACACCGGGGAGCTGTTTTTT; CDR3aa: CASSLGGPSNTGELFF; abundance: .; v_gene: TRBV5-1; j_gene: TRBJ2-2; d_gene: .
CDR3nt: TGTGCCAGTCTCCCTTTTGCCAAAAACATTCAGTACTTC; CDR3aa: CASLPFAKNIQYF; abundance: .; v_gene: TRBV6-1; j_gene: TRBJ2-4; d_gene: .
CDR3nt: TGTGCCACCAGTGATGGATCGATCTACGAGCAGTACTTC; CDR3aa: CATSDGSIYEQYF; abundance: .; v_gene: TRBV24-1; j_gene: TRBJ2-7; d_gene: .
CDR3nt: TGCGCCAGCAGCCTCCAAGATAACTATGGCTACACCTTC; CDR3aa: CASSLQDNYGYTF; abundance: many; v_gene: TRBV5-1; j_gene: TRBJ1-2; d_gene: .
CDR3nt: TGTGCCAGCAGCCCCTGGGAGGGGCCCGAGCAGTACTTC; CDR3aa: CASSPWEGPEQYF; abundance: .; v_gene: TRBV7-3; j_gene: TRBJ2-7; d_gene: TRBD2
CDR3nt: TGTGCCAGCAGTTCCAGGGCCAACAATGAGCAGTTCTTC; CDR3aa: CASSSRANNEQFF; abundance: .; v_gene: TRBV12-3/TRBV12-4; j_gene: TRBJ2-1; d_gene: .
CDR3nt: TGTGCCAGCAGCCAACCCGGGACGGGTTCCTACGAGCAGTACTTC; CDR3aa: CASSQPGTGSYEQYF; abundance: few; v_gene: TRBV3-1; j_gene: TRBJ2-7; d_gene: .
CDR3nt: TGTGCCAGCAGTGGCACGCAGGGTAGTACAGATACGCAGTATTTT; CDR3aa: CASSGTQGSTDTQYF; abundance: few; v_gene: TRBV2; j_gene: TRBJ2-3; d_gene: .
CDR3nt: TGTGCCAGCAGCTTAGATTCGGGACAGGTGTACAATGAGCAGTTCTTC; CDR3aa: CASSLDSGQVYNEQFF; abundance: many; v_gene: TRBV11-3; j_gene: TRBJ2-1; d_gene: TRBD1
CDR3nt: TGTGCCAGCAGCTCCAAAGGGGGGGGTAGGGATTCACCCCTCCACTTT; CDR3aa: CASSSKGGGRDSPLHF; abundance: .; v_gene: TRBV5-6; j_gene: TRBJ1-6; d_gene: .
CDR3nt: TGTGCCAGCAGTCTGACAGGCGACAATCAGCCCCAGCATTTT; CDR3aa: CASSLTGDNQPQHF; abundance: .; v_gene: TRBV28; j_gene: TRBJ1-5; d_gene: .
CDR3nt: TGTGCCAGCAGGGGACAGGGCTTCAGTCAGCCCCAGCATTTT; CDR3aa: CASRGQGFSQPQHF; abundance: many; v_gene: TRBV28; j_gene: TRBJ1-5; d_gene: TRBD1
CDR3nt: TGTGCCAGCAGTTTGAAGGGTACCGGGGAGCTGTTTTTT; CDR3aa: CASSLKGTGELFF; abundance: many; v_gene: TRBV27; j_gene: TRBJ2-2; d_gene: .
CDR3nt: TGCGCCAGCACCCATAGCGGGATCGAAGATACGCAGTATTTT; CDR3aa: CASTHSGIEDTQYF; abundance: many; v_gene: TRBV5-1; j_gene: TRBJ2-3; d_gene: TRBD2
CDR3nt: TGCAGTGCTCCCCGTCTTCGAGGGCTTAACACTGAAGCTTTCTTT; CDR3aa: CSAPRLRGLNTEAFF; abundance: many; v_gene: TRBV20-1; j_gene: TRBJ1-1; d_gene: .
CDR3nt: TGTGCCACCAGTGATTGGGACAGGGATCAGCCCCAGCATTTT; CDR3aa: CATSDWDRDQPQHF; abundance: few; v_gene: TRBV24-1; j_gene: TRBJ1-5; d_gene: TRBD1
CDR3nt: TGCAGCGCCCGAGGGGACTACAATGAGCAGTTCTTC; CDR3aa: CSARGDYNEQFF; abundance: .; v_gene: TRBV29-1; j_gene: TRBJ2-1; d_gene: .
CDR3nt: TGTGCCTGCGGCGCGAGCTCCTACGAGCAGTACTTC; CDR3aa: CACGASSYEQYF; abundance: many; v_gene: TRBV11-2; j_gene: TRBJ2-7; d_gene: .
CDR3nt: TGTGCCAGCAGTGCTAGAGATGTTTTTGCGGGTTCCTCCTACAATGAGCAGTTCTTC; CDR3aa: CASSARDVFAGSSYNEQFF; abundance: .; v_gene: TRBV2; j_gene: TRBJ2-1; d_gene: .
CDR3nt: TGTGCCAGCAGTGAAACCTGGCTCACCGGGGAGCTGTTTTTT; CDR3aa: CASSETWLTGELFF; abundance: few; v_gene: TRBV2; j_gene: TRBJ2-2; d_gene: .
CDR3nt: TGTGCCAGCAGTTTATATGGCAGGGGCACAGATACGCAGTATTTT; CDR3aa: CASSLYGRGTDTQYF; abundance: few; v_gene: TRBV28; j_gene: TRBJ2-3; d_gene: .
CDR3nt: TGTGCCACCAGCCCCTCGGGAGGCAACTATGGCTACACCTTC; CDR3aa: CATSPSGGNYGYTF; abundance: .; v_gene: TRBV15; j_gene: TRBJ1-2; d_gene: .
CDR3nt: TGTGCCAGCAGCTTAAGTCATAGTGATACGCAGTATTTT; CDR3aa: CASSLSHSDTQYF; abundance: many; v_gene: TRBV7-3; j_gene: TRBJ2-3; d_gene: .
CDR3nt: TGTGCCAGCAGCCCCTACCCTCCTAGCGACCGGGGGGATACGCAGTATTTT; CDR3aa: CASSPYPPSDRGDTQYF; abundance: many; v_gene: TRBV7-8; j_gene: TRBJ2-3; d_gene: .
CDR3nt: TGTGCCATCAGTGAGTCGATACTCCTAGCGGGAGGGCCGGAGCAGTTCTTC; CDR3aa: CAISESILLAGGPEQFF; abundance: few; v_gene: TRBV10-3; j_gene: TRBJ2-1; d_gene: TRBD2
CDR3nt: TGTGCCAGCAGCTTGCTGCGCCTAGCTGTTAACACCGGGGAGCTGTTTTTT; CDR3aa: CASSLLRLAVNTGELFF; abundance: .; v_gene: TRBV11-1; j_gene: TRBJ2-2; d_gene: .
CDR3nt: TGTGCCAGCAGTCCTAAGATATTGCAGTACTTC; CDR3aa: CASSPKILQYF; abundance: .; v_gene: TRBV28; j_gene: TRBJ2-7; d_gene: .
CDR3nt: TGTGCCAGCAGCGATGTGGCGGGAGGGGTGTACGAGCAGTACTTC; CDR3aa: CASSDVAGGVYEQYF; abundance: .; v_gene: TRBV11-2; j_gene: TRBJ2-7; d_gene: TRBD2
CDR3nt: TGTGCCAGCAGTCCCCATCGGTCGCTTAGCGCTAATGAAAAACTGTTTTTT; CDR3aa: CASSPHRSLSANEKLFF; abundance: .; v_gene: TRBV12-3/TRBV12-4; j_gene: TRBJ1-4; d_gene: .
CDR3nt: TGTGCCAGCAGCCTAGACAGGTCAGGACAGCCCCAGCATTTT; CDR3aa: CASSLDRSGQPQHF; abundance: .; v_gene: TRBV28; j_gene: TRBJ1-5; d_gene: .
CDR3nt: TGCGCCAGCAGCGGGACAGGGGTGAACACTGAAGCTTTCTTT; CDR3aa: CASSGTGVNTEAFF; abundance: .; v_gene: TRBV5-1; j_gene: TRBJ1-1; d_gene: TRBD1
CDR3nt: TGTGCCAGCAGTACCGGGACAGGGGGAATCTATGGCTACACCTTC; CDR3aa: CASSTGTGGIYGYTF; abundance: .; v_gene: TRBV6-7; j_gene: TRBJ1-2; d_gene: TRBD1
CDR3nt: TGTGCCAGCAGAGAGGAGGTTAACACCGGGGAGCTGTTTTTT; CDR3aa: CASREEVNTGELFF; abundance: .; v_gene: TRBV6-1; j_gene: TRBJ2-2; d_gene: .
CDR3nt: TGCAGCGTACAACCGGGACTAGGAGCTACAGATACGCAGTATTTT; CDR3aa: CSVQPGLGATDTQYF; abundance: many; v_gene: TRBV29-1; j_gene: TRBJ2-3; d_gene: TRBD2